This T cell receptor (beta chain) stems from a study of blood T cell repertoires in COVID-19. This table comes from immunoSEQ multiplex PCR, and its TCRdb copy is limited to in-frame clones, with some not included. Here the sample spans about 390,000 clones, more than 75% being singletons. V gave up 3 bases and J gave up 5 bases, with 16 bases separating them. The CDR3 sequence is 15 residues long. From germline, CDR1 is KGHSH and CDR2 LQKENI. The gene calls are TRBV18 and TRBJ2-5, with a tentative D call TRBD2 (5 bases). This TCR was sampled from a woman in her 50s who had recovered from COVID-19. The sample taken for sequencing was PBMCs or T cells enriched from blood (not recorded which). The CDR3 region has the DNA TGTGCCAGCTCACCTATGACTGGTAGCGCGGAGACCCAGTACTTC. This translates into CASSPMTGSAETQYF.